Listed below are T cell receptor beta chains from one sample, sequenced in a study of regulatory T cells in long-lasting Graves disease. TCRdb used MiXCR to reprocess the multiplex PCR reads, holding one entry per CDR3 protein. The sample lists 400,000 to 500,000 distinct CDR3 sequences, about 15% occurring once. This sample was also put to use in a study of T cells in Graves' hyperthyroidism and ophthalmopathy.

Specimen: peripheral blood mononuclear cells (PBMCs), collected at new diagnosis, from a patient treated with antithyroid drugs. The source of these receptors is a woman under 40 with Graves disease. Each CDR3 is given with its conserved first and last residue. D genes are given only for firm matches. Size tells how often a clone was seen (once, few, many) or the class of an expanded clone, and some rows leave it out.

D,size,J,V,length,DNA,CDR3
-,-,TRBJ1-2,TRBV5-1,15,TGCGCCAGCAGCTTGGCCGGGCAGGGAGTATATGGCTACACCTTC,CASSLAGQGVYGYTF
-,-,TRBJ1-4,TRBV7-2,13,TGTGCCAGCAGCCTGGGCCGGGGCGACGGACTGTTTTTT,CASSLGRGDGLFF
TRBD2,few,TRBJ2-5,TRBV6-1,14,TGTGCCAGCAGTCCCGGGAGGCGACAAGAGACCCAGTACTTC,CASSPGRRQETQYF
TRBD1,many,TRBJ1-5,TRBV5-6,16,TGTGCCAGCAGCTTTGGGCTCAGGGGGGGTAATCAGCCCCAGCATTTT,CASSFGLRGGNQPQHF
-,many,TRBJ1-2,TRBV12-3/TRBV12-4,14,TGTGCCAGCAGTTTAACGGGGGGAGGTGATGGCTACACCTTC,CASSLTGGGDGYTF
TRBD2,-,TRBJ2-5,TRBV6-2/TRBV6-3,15,TGTGCCAGCAATTACGGGGGGGGAAACCAAGAGACCCAGTACTTC,CASNYGGGNQETQYF
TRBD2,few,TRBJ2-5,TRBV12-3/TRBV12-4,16,TGTGCCAGCAGTTTAGGGACTAGCCTCCTGGGGGAGACCCAGTACTTC,CASSLGTSLLGETQYF
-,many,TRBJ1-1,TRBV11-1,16,TGTGCCAGCAGCTCCCGGCAGGGAGCTATGAACACTGAAGCTTTCTTT,CASSSRQGAMNTEAFF
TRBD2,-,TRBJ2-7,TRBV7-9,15,TGTGCCAGCAGCTTAACCCTAGCGGGGCGCTACGAGCAGTACTTC,CASSLTLAGRYEQYF
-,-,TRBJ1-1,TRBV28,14,TGTGCCAGCAGATGGGGCAACCTAGGCACTGAAGCTTTCTTT,CASRWGNLGTEAFF
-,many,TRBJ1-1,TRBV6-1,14,TGTGCCAGCAGCGGGGGCAAATGGGGCACTGAAGCTTTCTTT,CASSGGKWGTEAFF
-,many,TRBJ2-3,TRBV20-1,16,TGCAGTGCTCCCCAAGGCAGTCTCGGGCGTACAGATACGCAGTATTTT,CSAPQGSLGRTDTQYF
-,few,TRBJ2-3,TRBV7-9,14,TGTGCCAGCAGCTTAGGTTATCTCACAGATACGCAGTATTTT,CASSLGYLTDTQYF
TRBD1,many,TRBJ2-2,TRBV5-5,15,TGTGCCAGCAGCTTGGCCGAACGACAGGGCGGGGAGCTGTTTTTT,CASSLAERQGGELFF
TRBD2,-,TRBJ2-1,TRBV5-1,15,TGCGCCAGCAGCCCCGGACTAGTTTTCATCAATGAGCAGCTCTTC,CASSPGLVFINEQLF
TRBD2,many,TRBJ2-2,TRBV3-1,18,TGTGCCAGCAGCCCAAGGGGTAGCGGGAGTCTAAGCCCCGGGGAGCTGTTTTTT,CASSPRGSGSLSPGELFF
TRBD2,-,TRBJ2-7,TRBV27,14,TGTGCCAGCAGTTTAATGCGGGAGTTTTACGAGCAGTACTTC,CASSLMREFYEQYF
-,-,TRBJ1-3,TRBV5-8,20,TGTGCCAGCAGCTTGGCCGATTGGCAGGGAGGCTTGATAGTCGGAAACACCATATATTTT,CASSLADWQGGLIVGNTIYF
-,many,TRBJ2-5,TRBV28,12,TGTGCCAGCAGTTTTAAGAAAGAGACCCAGTACTTC,CASSFKKETQYF
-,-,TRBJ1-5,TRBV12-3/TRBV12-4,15,TGTGCCAGCAGTCCTACAGGGTTTGGCAATCAGCCCCAGCATTTT,CASSPTGFGNQPQHF
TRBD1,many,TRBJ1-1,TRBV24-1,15,TGTGCCACCAGTGATTCCGGGACAGGCAACACTGAAGCTTTCTTT,CATSDSGTGNTEAFF
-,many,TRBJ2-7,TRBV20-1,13,TGCAGTGTCAACCCGCGACAGGCCTACGAGCAGTACTTC,CSVNPRQAYEQYF
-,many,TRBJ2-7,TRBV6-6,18,TGTGCCAGCAGTTACTCGATTGTTGGCGGGGTTTATCCCTACGAGCAGTACTTC,CASSYSIVGGVYPYEQYF
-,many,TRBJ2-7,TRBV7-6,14,TGTGCCAGCAGCTTAAAAGGGGGTTCCTACGAGCAGTACTTC,CASSLKGGSYEQYF
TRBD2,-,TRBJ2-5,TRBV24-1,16,TGTGCCACCAGTGGTTTACGGGAGGGTGTTCAAGAGACCCAGTACTTC,CATSGLREGVQETQYF
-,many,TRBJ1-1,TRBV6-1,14,TGTGCCAGTCAGGGCCCGTCACAGGGAACTGAAGCTTTCTTT,CASQGPSQGTEAFF
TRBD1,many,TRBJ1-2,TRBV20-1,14,TGCAGTGCTAGGAAGGGGACAGGGGACTCTGGCTACACCTTC,CSARKGTGDSGYTF
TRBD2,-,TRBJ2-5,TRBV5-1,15,TGCGCCAGCAGACCCGGACTAGCGCTACAAGAGACCCAGTACTTC,CASRPGLALQETQYF
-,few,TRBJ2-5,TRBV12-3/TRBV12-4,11,TGTGCCAGCATGGGGGGAGAGACCCAGTACTTC,CASMGGETQYF
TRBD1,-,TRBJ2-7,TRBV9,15,TGTGCCAGCAGCGTAGGAGGACAGGGGGGAATGGAGCAGTACTTC,CASSVGGQGGMEQYF
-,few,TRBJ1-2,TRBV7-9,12,TGTGCCAGCAGCTCGACGGATCATGGCTACACCTTC,CASSSTDHGYTF
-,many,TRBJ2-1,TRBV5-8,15,TGTGCCAGCAGGACACATTTCGAGGGGTACAATGAGCAGTTCTTC,CASRTHFEGYNEQFF
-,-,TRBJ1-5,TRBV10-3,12,TGTGCCATCAGTGAGACGTATCAGCCCCAGCATTTT,CAISETYQPQHF
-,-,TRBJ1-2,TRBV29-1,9,TGCAGCGTTGGTGGCGGCTACACCTTC,CSVGGGYTF
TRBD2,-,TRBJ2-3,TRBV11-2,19,TGTGCCGGCAGCTTAGGGGGCGGGAGGGGTTTGGCTTTGACAGATACGCAGTATTTT,CAGSLGGGRGLALTDTQYF
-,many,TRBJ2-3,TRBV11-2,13,TGTGCCAGCAGCTTAGGGATCACAGATACGCAGTATTTT,CASSLGITDTQYF
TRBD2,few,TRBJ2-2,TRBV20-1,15,TGCAGTGCTACCTACGGGGGGACCGGTGACGGGGAGCTGTTTTTT,CSATYGGTGDGELFF
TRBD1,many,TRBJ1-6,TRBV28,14,TGTGCCAGCAGCGGACAGGTCGGGAGGTCACCCCTCCACTTT,CASSGQVGRSPLHF